A selection of T cell receptor beta chains follows, all from one sample in a study of cytomegalovirus exposure and HLA in healthy donors. Libraries were prepared by immunoSEQ multiplex PCR; TCRdb keeps only in-frame clonotypes and omits some of them. The sample yields some 200,000 clones, 70% to 85% seen once. The sequenced sample was PBMCs. Receptors originate from a woman in her 40s in good health and CMV-seronegative. Each CDR3 is given without its conserved first and last residue.

cdr3_length j_call v_call cdr3_aa
9 TRBJ2-7 TRBV6-5 ASSAGYEQY
12 TRBJ2-3 TRBV6-5 ASRPGLASDTQY
13 TRBJ2-3 TRBV10-3 AISESRGGRDTQY
12 TRBJ1-1 TRBV19 ASTTVILNTEAF
13 TRBJ1-4 TRBV11-3 ASSLRELGNEKLF
14 TRBJ1-1 TRBV5-1 ASSLAGRAGDTEAF
12 TRBJ1-1 TRBV30 AWAVQVMNTEAF
13 TRBJ1-3 TRBV4-2 ASSQEPGFGNTIY
13 TRBJ1-4 TRBV16 ASSQRGTGDEKLF
12 TRBJ1-4 TRBV19 ASSIGTGDEKLF
14 TRBJ2-7 TRBV21-1 ASSTGNRGSFYEQY
13 TRBJ1-5 TRBV2 ASSDLRGGGQPQH
13 TRBJ1-6 TRBV4-3 ASSQDPDRVSPLH
14 TRBJ2-2 TRBV7-6 ASTEGVNPNTGELF
11 TRBJ2-3 TRBV7-2 ASSLVPGGKEY
12 TRBJ1-2 TRBV11-1 ASSSRQSNYGYT
9 TRBJ2-3 TRBV7-9 SSSAADTQY
10 TRBJ2-5 TRBV28 ASSDRGETQY
9 TRBJ1-2 TRBV28 ASDSNYGYT
18 TRBJ2-6 TRBV9 ASSVARAGGYHSGANVLT
13 TRBJ2-6 TRBV11-1 ASSPGDSGANVLT
14 TRBJ2-3 TRBV7-2 ASSLIAGSRADTQY
13 TRBJ2-6 TRBV6-4 ASSDSTGGANVLT
12 TRBJ1-1 TRBV5-6 ASSLTGVNTEAF
11 TRBJ2-7 TRBV7-9 ASVARGTYEQY
12 TRBJ2-2 TRBV7-2 ASSPRLDTGELF
13 TRBJ1-3 TRBV9 ASSARGGSGNTIY
13 TRBJ2-7 TRBV19 ASSAGLAGSYEQY
11 TRBJ2-1 TRBV19 ASSPGMVYEQF
11 TRBJ2-7 TRBV6-5 ASTDRLDYEQY
11 TRBJ1-2 TRBV5-6 ASSLAQGGGYT
12 TRBJ2-2 TRBV5-4 ASTSTGNTGELF
12 TRBJ1-2 TRBV30 AWSHSTGSRGYT
16 TRBJ2-3 TRBV5-1 ASSLGRMAGGITDTQY
16 TRBJ2-5 TRBV5-1 ASSSGGQGAPRRGSQY
12 TRBJ1-2 TRBV5-1 ASSATGGDYGYT
14 TRBJ2-3 TRBV18 ASSIYSGVSTDTQY
10 TRBJ2-1 TRBV10-3 AIKSGDNEQF
12 TRBJ2-5 TRBV9 ASSVDGGRETQY
10 TRBJ2-3 TRBV10-1 ASSGGADTQY
12 TRBJ1-2 TRBV5-6 ASSLFRGQDDYT
15 TRBJ2-1 TRBV5-1 ASSHKTSGGAPHEQF
12 TRBJ2-5 TRBV7-2 ASSLEVAGRTQY
11 TRBJ2-7 TRBV27 ASSITGDYEQY
13 TRBJ2-2 TRBV11-2 ASSLVSALAGELF
9 TRBJ1-2 TRBV29-1 SAGTEGGYT
13 TRBJ2-3 TRBV7-8 ASSLGRGSTDTQY
13 TRBJ1-3 TRBV18 ASSPFGTGGNTIY
13 TRBJ2-1 TRBV6-5 ASSSHPSIFDEQF
11 TRBJ1-1 TRBV2 ASPDSMNTEAF
11 TRBJ2-7 TRBV18 ASSPTSDYEQY
10 TRBJ1-2 TRBV30 AWTRQPYGYT
13 TRBJ1-1 TRBV9 ASSFQGSRNTEAF
13 TRBJ2-2 TRBV5-1 ASSFSGGNTGELF
14 TRBJ1-6 TRBV2 ASSETSEQGRSPLH